The following is a T cell receptor (beta chain) sequence with its context. Sequenced by immunoSEQ multiplex PCR; TCRdb stores in-frame clones only, minus some. The repertoire has some 100,000 clones, 85% to 95% of them found once; the top ten carry under 1.5%. The sample comes from a study of T cell changes during pregnancy in multiple sclerosis. Germline assignment: CDR1 MDHEN and CDR2 SYDVKM. V lost 5 bases and J lost 6; bases outside the gene matches: 15. This CDR3 contains 16 residues. The sample was peripheral blood, taken in the second trimester of pregnancy. This TCR derives from a female donor with multiple sclerosis, enrolled in a pregnancy study. The chain links TRBV28 to TRBJ1-1; TRBD1 matches 7 bases. DNA of the CDR3: TGTGCCAGCAGTCAGGGGGGTCGCTCTTCCAGGCCTGAAGCTTTCTTT. Residues: CASSQGGRSSRPEAFF.